Shown below are 22 T cell receptor beta chains from a single sample sequenced in a study of T cell repertoires in cytomegalovirus infection. These receptors' targets are unknown. TCRdb redid the calling of the reads with MiXCR, one entry per CDR3 protein. The sample carries about 830,000 distinct CDR3 sequences, about 33% recorded once. This specimen consisted of cultured CD8+ T cells from PBMCs, obtained from culture after CMV antigen stimulation. The receptors were sampled from a human donor in good health (CMV status not recorded). Some clones in this sample may be carry-over from other donors' samples.

The chain has TRBV13 and TRBJ2-5; 7 bases line up with TRBD1. Germline V gives CDR1 PRHDT, CDR2 FYEKMQ (reference sequence). V was pared by 6 bases and J by 3 bases, with 13 bases of the junction left unmatched. The CDR3 spans 16 residues. As DNA, the CDR3 is TGTGCCAGCAGACCCTACAGGGGTCGGGGAAAAGAGACCCAGTACTTC. This translates into CASRPYRGRGKETQYF.

The chain combines TRBV20-1 with TRBJ2-2, with D possibly TRBD1 on 7 matching bases. The CDR3 sequence is 15 residues long. Looked up from germline, CDR1 is DFQATT and CDR2 is SNEGSKA (reference sequence). Trimming stripped 5 bases from V and 5 bases from J, with 18 bases between. The CDR3 coding sequence is TGCAGTGCTTCGACAGGGCTCGCGGGAACCGGGGAGCTGTTTTTT. Translation gives CSASTGLAGTGELFF.

A remark on this clonotype: One junction end disagrees with the germline gene, perhaps due to a read error. The chain joins TRBV7-6 to TRBJ2-5, with unresolved D. The CDR3 totals 14 residues. Per germline, CDR1 SGHVS and CDR2 FNYEAQ. The CDR3 nucleotides are TGTGCTAGCAGCAGAGAAGCCAGTCAAGAGACCCAGTACTTC. Amino acids: CASSREASQETQYF.

This clonotype appeared a few times. V usage is TRBV7-3 and J usage is TRBJ2-1, with TRBD2 matching over 7 bases. Trimming at V came to 5 bases and at J to 7 bases, leaving 8 bases not matched to a gene. This CDR3 is 14 amino acids long. Germline values: CDR1 SGHTA, CDR2 FQGTGA. CDR3 nucleotide sequence: TGTGCCAGCAGCCTTCAGGGAGGGGCAAATGAGCAGTTCTTC. Protein sequence: CASSLQGGANEQFF.

The gene calls are TRBV7-9 and TRBJ2-2; no reliable D call. The CDR3 is 17 residues long. Trimming removed 1 base at V and 0 bases at J, with 12 bases between. Germline CDR1 SEHNR, CDR2 FQNEAQ (reference sequence). The CDR3 sequence is CASSLDPRVPNTGELFF. The CDR3 nucleotides read TGTGCCAGCAGCTTAGATCCCCGGGTTCCGAACACCGGGGAGCTGTTTTTT.

There are many counts of this clonotype. The V gene is TRBV7-6, the J gene TRBJ2-1; 9 bases align to TRBD2. The V and J ends lost 3 bases and 5 bases, in that order; junction bases with no gene match: 5. CDR1 is SGHVS, CDR2 FNYEAQ, per germline. The CDR3 sequence is 15 residues long. CDR3 protein: CASSFGGGANNEQFF. The CDR3 bases are TGTGCCAGCAGCTTTGGCGGGGGGGCTAACAATGAGCAGTTCTTC.

This clonotype came up many times. The chain uses TRBV7-9 and TRBJ1-1; TRBD1 matches 7 bases. This CDR3 has 13 residues. V gave up 6 bases and J gave up 11 bases; unmatched junction bases: 12. Germline V gives CDR1 SEHNR, CDR2 FQNEAQ (reference sequence). The CDR3 protein is CASSSTGTVDAFF. CDR3 coding DNA: TGTGCCAGCAGTTCGACCGGGACAGTCGACGCTTTCTTT.

The chain links TRBV6-1 to TRBJ1-2; no clear D. This CDR3 has 12 amino acids. In germline, CDR1 is MNHNS, CDR2 SASEGT. V was pared by 10 bases and J by 6 bases, with 15 bases between. CDR3 residues: CATAQGFDGYTF. In DNA, the CDR3 is TGTGCCACCGCTCAAGGGTTTGATGGCTACACCTTC.

This sequence joins TRBV19 and TRBJ2-5, with TRBD1 matching over 9 bases. With 5 bases clipped from V and 5 bases from J, the junction kept 9 bases outside the gene matches. This CDR3 contains 15 residues. In germline, CDR1 is LNHDA, CDR2 SQIVND (reference sequence). The CDR3 bases are TGTGCCAGTAGTGGGGACACAGGGGGCGTGGAGACCCAGTACTTC. It yields the protein CASSGDTGGVETQYF.

This clonotype was recorded a few times. This chain joins TRBV5-1 and TRBJ2-7, with unresolved D. V was clipped by 4 bases and J by 5 bases, with 13 bases between them. CDR1 and CDR2 from the germline V gene are SGHRS and YFSETQ. CDR3 length: 13 residues. CDR3 nucleotides: TGCGCCAGCAGCCACGACCCAGCCAACGAGCAGTACTTC. Residues: CASSHDPANEQYF.

The CDR3 bases are TGTGCCAGCACTGCCGGGACAGGGTCCTTCGAGCAGTACGTC. It encodes CASTAGTGSFEQYV. The chain uses TRBV6-2 or TRBV6-3 and TRBJ2-7; TRBD1 aligns across 9 bases. Germline V gene lookup returns CDR1 MNHEY and CDR2 SVGEGT. There are 14 residues in the CDR3.

A few counts support this clonotype. The chain joins TRBV18 to TRBJ2-7; 8 bases align to TRBD2. V gave up 0 bases and J gave up 3 bases; unmatched junction bases: 4. CDR1 is KGHSH, CDR2 LQKENI, per germline. The CDR3 length is 15 residues. CDR3 loop: CASSPPGRGGYEQYF. As DNA, the CDR3 is TGTGCCAGCTCACCACCCGGGAGGGGGGGCTACGAGCAGTACTTC.

The chain employs TRBV27 and TRBJ1-5; TRBD1 is a possible D gene (6 bases). The CDR3 runs 15 residues. Per germline, CDR1 MNHEY and CDR2 SMNVEV (reference sequence). Trimming cost V 3 bases and J 5 bases, with 14 bases left between them. Here the CDR3 reads CASSFNHREDQPQHF. CDR3 bases: TGTGCCAGCAGTTTCAATCACAGGGAGGATCAGCCCCAGCATTTT.

The J gene is TRBJ1-1, the V gene TRBV29-1, with D uncertain. The CDR3 runs to 12 residues. CDR1 SQVTM and CDR2 ANQGSEA come from the germline V gene. V lost 2 bases, J lost 2 bases, and 6 bases lay in between. The CDR3 nucleotides read TGCAGCGTTGAAAACTATAACACTGAAGCTTTCTTT. Residues: CSVENYNTEAFF.

This chain uses TRBV2 with TRBJ2-3; TRBD1 matches 7 bases. V dropped 11 bases and J dropped 1; count of bases not matched to a gene: 3. The germline gives CDR1 SNHLY, CDR2 FYNNEI. The CDR3 contains 12 residues. CDR3 bases: TGTGCCGGGACAGTTCGCACAGATACGCAGTATTTT. Its translation is CAGTVRTDTQYF.

This clonotype appeared a few times. This sequence joins TRBV2 and TRBJ1-1; perhaps TRBD1 as D (6 bases). Germline assignment: CDR1 SNHLY and CDR2 FYNNEI. This CDR3 comprises 14 residues. V was clipped by 8 bases and J by 1 base, with 14 bases between them. In nucleotides, the CDR3 is TGTGCCAGCGGCGGCGGACAGCGGAACACTGAAGCTTTCTTT. This gives the protein CASGGGQRNTEAFF.

The genes are TRBV6-6 and TRBJ1-4, with D tentatively TRBD1 (5 bases). Germline CDR1 is MNHNY and CDR2 is SVGAGI (reference sequence). Trimming stripped 5 bases from V and 4 bases from J, with 17 bases between. CDR3 length: 16 residues. The CDR3 nucleotides read TGTGCCAGCAGTCCGCCAGCTACAGGAAATAATGAAAAACTGTTTTTT. Encoded protein: CASSPPATGNNEKLFF.

With regard to this clonotype: One end of the junction varies from germline; a read error may be responsible. CDR3: CTSRSGFTEAFF. CDR3 DNA sequence: TGTACCAGTCGTTCAGGGTTTACTGAAGCTTTCTTT. The chain links TRBV19 to TRBJ1-1; a possible D gene is TRBD1 (5 bases). The CDR3 loop spans 12 amino acids. Germline-derived CDR1 and CDR2 are LNHDA and SQIVND (reference sequence).

This chain uses TRBV6-8 with TRBJ2-7; D is unresolved. The germline V gene encodes CDR1 MNHGY and CDR2 SAAAGT. V shed 3 bases and J shed 0 bases, with 6 bases lying between them. The CDR3 is 13 amino acids. The CDR3 is CASSYQASYEQYF. DNA of the CDR3: TGTGCCAGCAGTTATCAGGCCTCCTACGAGCAGTACTTC.

The chain links TRBV20-1 to TRBJ2-5; D might be TRBD1 (6 bases). The germline V gene has CDR1 DFQATT and CDR2 SNEGSKA (reference sequence). The CDR3 length is 15 residues. V lost 4 bases and J 0 bases, leaving 15 bases between the germline ends. CDR3 nucleotides: TGCAGTGCTAAACAACGGACAGTTTACCAAGAGACCCAGTACTTC. Its protein product is CSAKQRTVYQETQYF.

The chain recombines TRBV7-8 with TRBJ2-3; 9 bases line up with TRBD2. CDR1 is SGHVS, CDR2 FQNEAQ, per germline. This CDR3 is built from 16 residues. After removal of 4 bases from V and 7 bases from J, the junction contained 12 bases not matched to a gene. The DNA for the CDR3 is TGTGCCAGCAGCTCTAGCTGGCGGGGGGGTAGCTATACGCAGTATTTT. This translates into CASSSSWRGGSYTQYF.

Only a few counts were recorded for this clonotype. The chain combines TRBV6-2 or TRBV6-3 with TRBJ1-5; D is possibly TRBD1 (6 bases). Trimming took off 5 bases at V and 5 bases at J, with 13 bases between the two ends. CDR1 is MNHEY and CDR2 is SVGEGT in the germline V gene. The CDR3 is made up of 14 amino acids. CDR3: CASSPLRGDQPQHF. The CDR3 DNA reads as TGTGCCAGCAGTCCCCTCAGGGGCGATCAGCCCCAGCATTTT.